Listed below are T cell receptor beta chains from one sample, sequenced in a study of OX40 agonist ivuxolimab in advanced cancers. The method was immunoSEQ multiplex PCR; TCRdb's version includes in-frame clones alone and lacks a portion of them. The repertoire holds 45,000 to 55,000 clones, with 83% as singletons. The sample in question was CD4+ or CD8+ T cells sorted from blood, obtained in a trial of the OX40 agonist ivuxolimab. Every receptor here comes from an adult with an advanced solid tumor such as melanoma, head and neck, liver or kidney cancer. Both conserved end residues are part of each CDR3.

CDR3 length | J gene | V gene | CDR3 protein
14 | TRBJ1-3 | TRBV6-5 | CASSYQYTGNTIYF
13 | TRBJ2-5 | TRBV29-1 | CSVRRGGTETQYF
17 | TRBJ2-4 | TRBV10-2 | CASSDISPGTGGRGEYF
14 | TRBJ1-5 | TRBV5-1 | CASSFSHPSQPQHF
13 | TRBJ1-1 | TRBV30 | CAWSVGAATEAFF
13 | TRBJ2-7 | TRBV11-1 | CASSLALGNEQYF
16 | TRBJ2-3 | TRBV7-2 | CASSSASGGALNTQYF
16 | TRBJ2-5 | TRBV28 | CASSRISGGLQETQYF
14 | TRBJ2-7 | TRBV6-5 | CASSYSRDRGQQYF
16 | TRBJ1-3 | TRBV2 | CASSEGQVLSGNTIYF
13 | TRBJ1-5 | TRBV30 | CAWSVARGQPQHF
11 | TRBJ2-7 | TRBV30 | CAWSRRDEQYF
15 | TRBJ2-3 | TRBV7-9 | CASSLVRGSTDTQYF
15 | TRBJ1-6 | TRBV5-1 | CASSLGEVANSPLHF
15 | TRBJ2-2 | TRBV5-1 | CASSLALGATGELFF
11 | TRBJ1-2 | TRBV6-5 | CATIGGGDYTF
14 | TRBJ1-1 | TRBV5-1 | CASSLVVGGTEAFF
13 | TRBJ1-1 | TRBV19 | CASSQQSNTEAFF
13 | TRBJ1-2 | TRBV29-1 | CSVETPRKLGYTF
13 | TRBJ1-1 | TRBV6-5 | CASSLQGETEAFF
17 | TRBJ1-1 | TRBV4-2 | CASSQVRDRQMNTEAFF
16 | TRBJ2-7 | TRBV7-2 | CASSNGPGGPLYEQYF
18 | TRBJ1-5 | TRBV4-3 | CASSQGIRGTAFNQPQHF
15 | TRBJ2-3 | TRBV7-2 | CASSLVWGGTDTQYF